Listed below are T cell receptor beta chains from one sample, sequenced in a study of blood T cells in healthy people across ages. Using its own MiXCR run on the 5' RACE reads, TCRdb lists one record per CDR3 protein. This table has 800,000 or so distinct CDR3 sequences, more than 20% appearing once. These data are also associated with another study on T cells of mothers and their children.

The sample taken for sequencing was blood. The receptor set was obtained from a boy aged 5-17 years in good health. Each CDR3 is given with its conserved first and last residue. Each record gives: clone size, J gene, V gene, D gene, CDR3 protein, CDR3 DNA. D genes are given only for firm matches. Part of the rows lack a size; the others show once, few, many or a class for expanded clones.

size: NA
J: TRBJ2-1
V: TRBV7-2
D: NA
CDR3: CASSLERDSNEQFF
DNA: TGTGCCAGCAGCTTAGAGAGGGACTCCAATGAGCAGTTCTTC

size: few
J: TRBJ2-7
V: TRBV29-1
D: NA
CDR3: CSVLETTSYEQYF
DNA: TGCAGCGTTTTGGAGACAACCTCCTACGAGCAGTACTTC

size: NA
J: TRBJ1-2
V: TRBV29-1
D: NA
CDR3: CSVGTERYLYGYTF
DNA: TGCAGCGTCGGAACTGAGAGATATCTCTATGGCTACACCTTC

size: NA
J: TRBJ1-5
V: TRBV7-2
D: NA
CDR3: CASTASRVPNQPQHF
DNA: TGTGCCAGCACCGCCTCTCGGGTCCCCAATCAGCCCCAGCATTTT

size: few
J: TRBJ2-1
V: TRBV27
D: NA
CDR3: CAGSLARGSYNEQFF
DNA: TGTGCCGGCAGTTTAGCGCGGGGCTCCTACAATGAGCAGTTCTTC

size: NA
J: TRBJ2-3
V: TRBV20-1
D: NA
CDR3: CSSRGAGTDTQYF
DNA: TGCAGCTCGCGGGGTGCGGGGACAGATACGCAGTATTTT

size: NA
J: TRBJ1-4
V: TRBV20-1
D: NA
CDR3: CSAREPGEKLFF
DNA: TGCAGTGCTAGAGAACCAGGGGAAAAACTGTTTTTT

size: NA
J: TRBJ2-7
V: TRBV4-1
D: NA
CDR3: CASSQDLMFTYEQYF
DNA: TGCGCCAGCAGCCAAGATCTTATGTTCACCTACGAGCAGTACTTC

size: NA
J: TRBJ1-1
V: TRBV7-8
D: TRBD1
CDR3: CASSLGTGIHLNTEAFF
DNA: TGTGCCAGCAGCTTAGGGACAGGGATACATCTGAACACTGAAGCTTTCTTT

size: few
J: TRBJ1-4
V: TRBV7-2
D: NA
CDR3: CASSVAQGRDEKLFF
DNA: TGTGCCAGCAGCGTTGCCCAGGGTCGGGATGAAAAACTGTTTTTT

size: few
J: TRBJ2-7
V: TRBV21-1
D: NA
CDR3: CASSKARRTAGVHEQYF
DNA: TGTGCCAGCAGCAAAGCGCGACGGACAGCAGGGGTCCACGAGCAGTACTTC

size: NA
J: TRBJ2-1
V: TRBV7-9
D: NA
CDR3: CASSRGEGSYNEQFF
DNA: TGTGCCAGCAGTCGTGGGGAAGGGTCCTACAATGAGCAGTTCTTC

size: NA
J: TRBJ2-1
V: TRBV12-3/TRBV12-4
D: TRBD2
CDR3: CASSRLAGLYNEQFF
DNA: TGTGCCAGCAGCAGACTAGCGGGGCTATACAATGAGCAGTTCTTC

size: NA
J: TRBJ1-3
V: TRBV15
D: NA
CDR3: CATSHDGSSGNTIYF
DNA: TGTGCCACCAGTCATGACGGAAGCTCTGGAAACACCATATATTTT

size: few
J: TRBJ2-6
V: TRBV28
D: TRBD1
CDR3: CASRYRFSGTGDSGANVLTF
DNA: TGTGCCAGCAGATACCGCTTTTCCGGGACAGGAGACTCTGGGGCCAACGTCCTGACTTTC

size: NA
J: TRBJ2-2
V: TRBV7-2
D: TRBD2
CDR3: CVGPPFVGGVNTGELFF
DNA: TGTGTTGGCCCCCCTTTCGTGGGGGGGGTCAACACCGGGGAGCTGTTTTTT

size: few
J: TRBJ2-3
V: TRBV29-1
D: NA
CDR3: CSVAGADTQYF
DNA: TGCAGCGTTGCGGGGGCAGATACGCAGTATTTT

size: NA
J: TRBJ2-5
V: TRBV3-1
D: TRBD1
CDR3: CASSQRATGVETQYF
DNA: TGTGCCAGCAGCCAACGCGCGACAGGGGTAGAGACCCAGTACTTC

size: few
J: TRBJ2-5
V: TRBV2
D: NA
CDR3: CASNLQGRQETQYF
DNA: TGTGCCAGCAACTTACAGGGAAGACAAGAGACCCAGTACTTC

size: NA
J: TRBJ2-5
V: TRBV20-1
D: NA
CDR3: CSAVRGGETQYF
DNA: TGCAGTGCTGTCAGGGGTGGAGAGACCCAGTACTTC

size: NA
J: TRBJ2-3
V: TRBV4-3
D: NA
CDR3: CASSRRLAPDTQYF
DNA: TGCGCCAGCAGCCGCCGACTCGCCCCAGATACGCAGTATTTT

size: once
J: TRBJ1-5
V: TRBV12-3/TRBV12-4
D: NA
CDR3: CASSLEDSVQPGGQPQHF
DNA: TGTGCCAGCAGTTTAGAGGACAGCGTCCAACCGGGAGGTCAGCCCCAGCATTTT

size: NA
J: TRBJ1-3
V: TRBV29-1
D: NA
CDR3: CSVVRQSGNTIYF
DNA: TGCAGCGTTGTTCGGCAGTCTGGAAACACCATATATTTT

size: few
J: TRBJ2-1
V: TRBV20-1
D: NA
CDR3: CSAKGGIYNEQFF
DNA: TGCAGTGCAAAGGGTGGAATATACAATGAGCAGTTCTTC

size: NA
J: TRBJ2-7
V: TRBV29-1
D: NA
CDR3: CSVETTYGSYERYF
DNA: TGCAGCGTTGAAACGACATATGGGTCCTACGAGCGGTACTTC

size: once
J: TRBJ1-2
V: TRBV5-5
D: NA
CDR3: CASTPEWGNGYTF
DNA: TGCGCCAGCACCCCCGAGTGGGGAAATGGCTACACCTTC

size: NA
J: TRBJ2-2
V: TRBV5-1
D: NA
CDR3: CASSLDGLGELFF
DNA: TGCGCCAGCAGCTTGGACGGCCTCGGGGAGCTGTTTTTT

size: NA
J: TRBJ2-7
V: TRBV29-1
D: TRBD1
CDR3: CSASQGASGEQYF
DNA: TGCAGCGCCTCTCAGGGGGCTTCGGGGGAGCAGTACTTC

size: NA
J: TRBJ2-7
V: TRBV6-2/TRBV6-3
D: NA
CDR3: CASSYLQGKGYEQYF
DNA: TGTGCCAGCAGTTACTTACAGGGAAAGGGCTACGAGCAGTACTTC

size: NA
J: TRBJ2-3
V: TRBV7-9
D: NA
CDR3: CASSYAVGMLDTQYF
DNA: TGTGCCAGCAGCTATGCGGTGGGGATGCTAGATACGCAGTATTTT

size: once
J: TRBJ2-7
V: TRBV27
D: NA
CDR3: CASSLSPQYEQYF
DNA: TGTGCCAGCAGTTTATCGCCACAGTACGAGCAGTACTTC

size: few
J: TRBJ2-1
V: TRBV20-1
D: NA
CDR3: CSARGGSAGAYNEQFF
DNA: TGCAGTGCTAGAGGCGGTTCTGCGGGGGCTTACAATGAGCAGTTCTTC

size: NA
J: TRBJ1-6
V: TRBV7-9
D: NA
CDR3: CASSLDRATPLHF
DNA: TGTGCCAGCAGCTTAGACAGGGCTACACCCCTCCACTTT

size: few
J: TRBJ2-7
V: TRBV18
D: TRBD1
CDR3: CASSPPVGTGNYEQYF
DNA: TGTGCCAGCTCACCACCGGTTGGGACAGGGAACTACGAGCAGTACTTC

size: few
J: TRBJ2-3
V: TRBV20-1
D: TRBD2
CDR3: CSAPQGSGIGTDTQYF
DNA: TGCAGTGCCCCACAGGGTAGCGGGATTGGTACAGATACGCAGTATTTT

size: few
J: TRBJ2-3
V: TRBV12-3/TRBV12-4
D: NA
CDR3: CASTISTDYSQYF
DNA: TGTGCCAGCACTATATCAACGGACTATTCGCAGTATTTT

size: NA
J: TRBJ2-1
V: TRBV11-3
D: NA
CDR3: CASSPPGAGDINEQFF
DNA: TGTGCCAGCAGCCCCCCCGGGGCAGGGGATATCAATGAGCAGTTCTTC

size: NA
J: TRBJ1-1
V: TRBV29-1
D: NA
CDR3: CSVVFGRTGAFF
DNA: TGCAGCGTTGTTTTCGGGCGCACTGGAGCTTTCTTT

size: NA
J: TRBJ1-2
V: TRBV29-1
D: TRBD1
CDR3: CSVDRPSGGYGYTF
DNA: TGCAGCGTTGATCGTCCCTCAGGGGGCTATGGCTACACCTTC

size: few
J: TRBJ2-7
V: TRBV28
D: NA
CDR3: CASRPLGLLTGEQYF
DNA: TGTGCCAGCAGACCCCTAGGCTTACTAACGGGCGAGCAGTACTTC

size: few
J: TRBJ1-4
V: TRBV7-2
D: NA
CDR3: CASSFWGQREKLFF
DNA: TGTGCCAGCAGCTTTTGGGGCCAGAGGGAAAAACTGTTTTTT

size: few
J: TRBJ2-5
V: TRBV29-1
D: NA
CDR3: CSVRQGKETQYF
DNA: TGCAGCGTTAGGCAGGGCAAAGAGACCCAGTACTTC

size: few
J: TRBJ1-1
V: TRBV20-1
D: NA
CDR3: CSALNIYRVSDTEAFF
DNA: TGCAGTGCCCTAAATATATACAGGGTATCGGACACTGAAGCTTTCTTT

size: few
J: TRBJ2-1
V: TRBV12-3/TRBV12-4
D: TRBD2
CDR3: CASQTDPGLAGVGAFNEQFF
DNA: TGTGCCAGTCAGACAGACCCGGGACTAGCGGGAGTAGGGGCATTCAATGAGCAGTTCTTC

size: few
J: TRBJ2-1
V: TRBV7-3
D: TRBD1
CDR3: CASSPRQGADNEQFF
DNA: TGTGCCAGCAGCCCGAGACAGGGGGCGGACAATGAGCAGTTCTTC

size: NA
J: TRBJ2-5
V: TRBV4-3
D: NA
CDR3: CASSQELAQETQYF
DNA: TGCGCCAGCAGCCAGGAGCTAGCCCAAGAGACCCAGTACTTC